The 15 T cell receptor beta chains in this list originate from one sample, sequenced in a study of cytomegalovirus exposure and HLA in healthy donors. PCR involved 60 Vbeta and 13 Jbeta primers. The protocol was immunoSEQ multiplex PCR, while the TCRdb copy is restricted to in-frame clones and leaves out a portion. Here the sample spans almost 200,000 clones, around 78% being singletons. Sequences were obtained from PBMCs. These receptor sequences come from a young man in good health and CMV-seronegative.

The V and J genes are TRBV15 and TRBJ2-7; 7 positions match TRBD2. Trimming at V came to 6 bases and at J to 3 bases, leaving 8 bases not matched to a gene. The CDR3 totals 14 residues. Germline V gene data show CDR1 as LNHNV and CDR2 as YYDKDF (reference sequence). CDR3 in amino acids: CATSKAGVGYEQYF. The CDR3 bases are TGTGCCACCAGTAAGGCGGGAGTTGGCTACGAGCAGTACTTC.

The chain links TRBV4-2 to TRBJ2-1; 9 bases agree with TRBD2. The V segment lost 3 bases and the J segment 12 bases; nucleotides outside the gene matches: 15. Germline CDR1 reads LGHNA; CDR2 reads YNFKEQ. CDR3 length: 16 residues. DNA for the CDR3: TGTGCCAGCAGCCATCCCGCTTTAGCGGGAGCCGCATTGCAGTTCTTC. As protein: CASSHPALAGAALQFF.

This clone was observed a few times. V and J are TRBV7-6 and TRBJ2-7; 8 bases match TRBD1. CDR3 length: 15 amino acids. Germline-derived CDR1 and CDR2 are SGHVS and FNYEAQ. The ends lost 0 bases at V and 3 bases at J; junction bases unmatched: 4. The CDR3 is CASSLAGTGSYEQYF. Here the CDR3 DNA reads TGTGCCAGCAGCTTAGCGGGGACAGGAAGCTACGAGCAGTACTTC.

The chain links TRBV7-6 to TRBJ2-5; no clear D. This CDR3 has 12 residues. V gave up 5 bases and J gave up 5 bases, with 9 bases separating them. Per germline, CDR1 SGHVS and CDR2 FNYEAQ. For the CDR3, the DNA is TGTGCCAGCAGCCCTCAACTGGAGACCCAGTACTTC. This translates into CASSPQLETQYF.

The CDR3 here is CASSQETPGQMGAQPQHF. CDR3 nucleotide sequence: TGCGCCAGCAGCCAAGAAACGCCGGGACAGATGGGAGCCCAGCCCCAGCATTTT. The chain carries TRBV4-1 and TRBJ1-5, with TRBD1 identical over 7 bases. V gave up 0 bases and J gave up 7 bases; unmatched junction bases: 15. The CDR3 covers 18 residues. Per the germline V gene, CDR1 is MGHRA and CDR2 is YSYEKL.

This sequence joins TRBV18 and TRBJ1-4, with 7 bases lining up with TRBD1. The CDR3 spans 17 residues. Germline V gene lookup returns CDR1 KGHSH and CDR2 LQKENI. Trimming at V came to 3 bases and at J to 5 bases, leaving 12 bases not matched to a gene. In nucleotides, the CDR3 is TGTGCCAGCTCACCTAACAAAGGGGGGACAGTCAATGAAAAACTGTTTTTT. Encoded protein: CASSPNKGGTVNEKLFF.

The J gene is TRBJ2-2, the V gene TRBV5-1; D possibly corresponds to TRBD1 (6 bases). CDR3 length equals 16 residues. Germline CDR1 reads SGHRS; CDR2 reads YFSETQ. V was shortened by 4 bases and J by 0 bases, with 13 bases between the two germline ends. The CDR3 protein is CASSEQGITNTGELFF. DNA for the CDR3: TGCGCCAGCAGCGAACAGGGAATTACGAACACCGGGGAGCTGTTTTTT. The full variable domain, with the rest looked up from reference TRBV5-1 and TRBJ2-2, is KAGVTQTPRYLIKTRGQQVTLSCSPISGHRSVSWYQQTPGQGLQFLFEYFSETQRNKGNFPGRFSGRQFSNSRSEMNVSTLELGDSALYLCASSEQGITNTGELFFGEGSRLTVL.

The CDR3 sequence is CASSNPLAPLHYNEQFF. The CDR3 DNA is TGTGCCAGCAGCAACCCTCTAGCGCCACTTCACTACAATGAGCAGTTCTTC. This rearrangement joins TRBV28 to TRBJ2-1; D perhaps matches TRBD2 (6 bases). The CDR3 covers 17 residues. V was trimmed by 6 bases and J by 3 bases, leaving 21 bases between them. CDR1 and CDR2 from the germline V gene are MDHEN and SYDVKM.

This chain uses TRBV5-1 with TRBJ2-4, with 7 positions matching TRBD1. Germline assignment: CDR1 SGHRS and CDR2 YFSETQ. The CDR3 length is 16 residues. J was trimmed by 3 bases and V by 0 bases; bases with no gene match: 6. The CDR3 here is CASSLAEGAGKNIQYF. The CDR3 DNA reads TGCGCCAGCAGCTTGGCCGAGGGGGCGGGCAAAAACATTCAGTACTTC.

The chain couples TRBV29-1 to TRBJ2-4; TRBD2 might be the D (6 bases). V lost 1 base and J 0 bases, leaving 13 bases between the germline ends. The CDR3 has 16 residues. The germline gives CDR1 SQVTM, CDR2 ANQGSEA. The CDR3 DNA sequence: TGCAGCGTTGAAGGGGCGCGGGACCTAGCCAAAAACATTCAGTACTTC. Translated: CSVEGARDLAKNIQYF. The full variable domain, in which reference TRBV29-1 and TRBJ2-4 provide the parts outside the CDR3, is SAVISQKPSRDICQRGTSLTIQCQVDSQVTMMFWYRQQPGQSLTLIATANQGSEATYESGFVIDKFPISRPNLTFSTLTVSNMSPEDSSIYLCSVEGARDLAKNIQYFGAGTRLSVL.

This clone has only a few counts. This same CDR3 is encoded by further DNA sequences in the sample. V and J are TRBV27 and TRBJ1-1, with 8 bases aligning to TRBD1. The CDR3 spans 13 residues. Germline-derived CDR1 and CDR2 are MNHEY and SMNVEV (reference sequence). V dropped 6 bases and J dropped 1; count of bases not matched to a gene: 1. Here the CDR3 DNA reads TGTGCCAGCAGAGGACAGGGGAACACTGAAGCTTTCTTT. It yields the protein CASRGQGNTEAFF.

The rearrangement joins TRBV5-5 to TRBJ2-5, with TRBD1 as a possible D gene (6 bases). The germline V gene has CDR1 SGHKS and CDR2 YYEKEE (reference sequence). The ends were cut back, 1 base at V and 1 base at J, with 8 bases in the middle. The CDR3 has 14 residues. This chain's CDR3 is CASSLWDTQETQYF. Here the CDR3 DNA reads TGTGCCAGCAGCTTGTGGGACACCCAAGAGACCCAGTACTTC.

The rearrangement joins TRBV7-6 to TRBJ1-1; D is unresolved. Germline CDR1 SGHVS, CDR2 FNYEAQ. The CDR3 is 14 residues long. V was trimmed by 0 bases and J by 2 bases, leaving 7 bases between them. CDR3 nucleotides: TGTGCCAGCAGCTTAGCGAAAACTAACACTGAAGCTTTCTTT. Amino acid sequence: CASSLAKTNTEAFF. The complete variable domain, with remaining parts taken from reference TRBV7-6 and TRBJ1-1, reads GAGVSQSPRYKVTKRGQDVALRCDPISGHVSLYWYRQALGQGPEFLTYFNYEAQQDKSGLPNDRFSAERPEGSISTLTIQRTEQRDSAMYRCASSLAKTNTEAFFGQGTRLTVV.

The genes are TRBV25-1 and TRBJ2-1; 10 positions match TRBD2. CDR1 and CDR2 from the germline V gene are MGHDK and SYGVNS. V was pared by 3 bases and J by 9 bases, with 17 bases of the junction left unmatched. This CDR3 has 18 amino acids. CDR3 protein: CASSDWLAGAVRGGEQFF. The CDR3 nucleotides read TGTGCCAGCAGTGATTGGCTAGCGGGAGCCGTCAGGGGGGGTGAGCAGTTCTTC.

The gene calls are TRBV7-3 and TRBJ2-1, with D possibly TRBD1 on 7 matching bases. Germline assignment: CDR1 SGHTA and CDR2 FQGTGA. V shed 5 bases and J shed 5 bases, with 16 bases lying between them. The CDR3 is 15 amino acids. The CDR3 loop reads CASSLPGGRNNEQFF. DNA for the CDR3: TGTGCCAGCAGCCTACCAGGGGGGCGGAACAATGAGCAGTTCTTC.